The rows below give T cell receptor beta chains drawn from one sample of a study of shared clonotypes between healthy human individuals. Only in-frame clones appear in the TCRdb table, and some are missing; sequencing was by immunoSEQ multiplex PCR. The repertoire holds 2 million to 2.5 million clones, around 96% seen once, with approximately 1.2% in the top ten. Sequenced sample: naive CD8+ T cells sorted from blood. The receptors were sampled from a young man in good health. Both conserved end residues are part of each CDR3. D genes are given only for firm matches. Part of the rows lack a size; the others show once, few, many or a class for expanded clones.

D: NA; size: NA; J: TRBJ2-7; V: TRBV7-9; DNA: TGTGCCAGCAGCGACCGTTTCGGGACATGGCGGGACGAGCAGTACTTC; CDR3: CASSDRFGTWRDEQYF
D: TRBD1; size: NA; J: TRBJ2-7; V: TRBV5-6; DNA: TGTGCCAGCAGCCACAACCACAGGGGCCCCTACGAGCAGTACTTC; CDR3: CASSHNHRGPYEQYF
D: NA; size: once; J: TRBJ2-7; V: TRBV5-1; DNA: TGCGCCAGCAGCTTGGACCAGTGGAGCTCCTACGAGCAGTACTTC; CDR3: CASSLDQWSSYEQYF
D: NA; size: NA; J: TRBJ1-2; V: TRBV5-1; DNA: TGCGCCAGCAGCTTGGCTACGCAATCGGCTGGCTACACCTTC; CDR3: CASSLATQSAGYTF
D: NA; size: NA; J: TRBJ2-1; V: TRBV9; DNA: TGTGCCAGCAGCGTAGCTTCGGGGGGCTCGTACAATGAGCAGTTCTTC; CDR3: CASSVASGGSYNEQFF
D: TRBD2; size: once; J: TRBJ2-2; V: TRBV5-1; DNA: TGCGCCAGCAGCTCCCGGACTAGCGGGAGCACGAACACCGGGGAGCTGTTTTTT; CDR3: CASSSRTSGSTNTGELFF
D: TRBD1; size: NA; J: TRBJ2-7; V: TRBV6-5; DNA: TGTGCCAGCAGTATGGGACAGGGCCTGTACGAGCAGTACTTC; CDR3: CASSMGQGLYEQYF
D: NA; size: NA; J: TRBJ1-1; V: TRBV28; DNA: TGTGCCAGCAGTTTATCCCCACAGGGAAACACTGAAGCTTTCTTT; CDR3: CASSLSPQGNTEAFF
D: NA; size: once; J: TRBJ1-1; V: TRBV13; DNA: TGTGCCAGCAGCTTAGGCCGGTACGTTATGAACACTGAAGCTTTCTTT; CDR3: CASSLGRYVMNTEAFF
D: TRBD1; size: NA; J: TRBJ2-2; V: TRBV7-9; DNA: TGTGCCAGCAGCCTATCGGCAGGGACAGCTCCTTCCTACACCGGGGAGCTGTTTTTT; CDR3: CASSLSAGTAPSYTGELFF
D: TRBD1; size: NA; J: TRBJ1-3; V: TRBV28; DNA: TGTGCCAGCAGTCCTGGGACAGGGGCTGGAAACACCATATATTTT; CDR3: CASSPGTGAGNTIYF
D: NA; size: NA; J: TRBJ1-1; V: TRBV29-1; DNA: TGCAGCGTTGCCCCAGGGTACACTGAAGCTTTCTTT; CDR3: CSVAPGYTEAFF
D: NA; size: once; J: TRBJ1-4; V: TRBV18; DNA: TGTGCCAGTCGAACCCAGGAGGCACGTAATGAAAAACTGTTTTTT; CDR3: CASRTQEARNEKLFF
D: NA; size: NA; J: TRBJ2-1; V: TRBV29-1; DNA: TGCAGCGTTGAAGATCAGGGAGGCAATGAGCAGTTCTTC; CDR3: CSVEDQGGNEQFF